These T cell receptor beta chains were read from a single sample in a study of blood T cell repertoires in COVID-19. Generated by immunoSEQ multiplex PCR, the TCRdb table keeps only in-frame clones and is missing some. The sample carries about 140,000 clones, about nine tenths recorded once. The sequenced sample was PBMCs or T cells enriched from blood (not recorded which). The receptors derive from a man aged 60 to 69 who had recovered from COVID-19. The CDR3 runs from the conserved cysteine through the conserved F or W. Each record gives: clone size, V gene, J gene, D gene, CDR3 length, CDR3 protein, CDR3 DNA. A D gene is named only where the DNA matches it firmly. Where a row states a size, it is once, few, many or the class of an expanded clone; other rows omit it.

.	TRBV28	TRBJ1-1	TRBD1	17	CASSPGGPGGLNTEAFF	TGTGCCAGCAGCCCAGGGGGCCCCGGGGGGTTGAACACTGAAGCTTTCTTT
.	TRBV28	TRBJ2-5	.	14	CASSLSFARETQYF	TGTGCCAGCAGTTTATCATTCGCGCGTGAGACCCAGTACTTC
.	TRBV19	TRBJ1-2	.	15	CASSMGELTNYGYTF	TGTGCCAGTAGTATGGGAGAGCTTACTAACTATGGCTACACCTTC
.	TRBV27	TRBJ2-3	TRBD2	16	CASSRLAGGPTDTQYF	TGTGCCAGCAGTCGGCTAGCGGGAGGGCCGACAGATACGCAGTATTTT
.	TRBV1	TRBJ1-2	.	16	CTSSQEGQGANYGYTF	TGCACCAGCAGCCAAGAAGGACAGGGAGCTAACTATGGCTACACCTTC
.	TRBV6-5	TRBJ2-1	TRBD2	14	CASSSVGGALEQFF	TGTGCCAGCAGTTCTGTCGGGGGGGCCCTTGAGCAGTTCTTC
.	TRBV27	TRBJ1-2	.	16	CASSPHVGLKGRGYTF	TGTGCCAGCAGTCCGCACGTCGGACTAAAGGGACGTGGCTACACCTTC
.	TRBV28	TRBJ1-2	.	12	CASRPGHFGYTF	TGTGCCAGCAGACCGGGACATTTTGGCTACACCTTC
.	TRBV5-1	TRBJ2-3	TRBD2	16	CASSLVLAGGTDTQYF	TGCGCCAGCAGCTTGGTCCTAGCGGGGGGCACAGATACGCAGTATTTT
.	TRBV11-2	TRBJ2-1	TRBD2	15	CASSLLAGGPSEQFF	TGTGCCAGCAGCCTCCTAGCGGGAGGCCCCAGTGAGCAGTTCTTC
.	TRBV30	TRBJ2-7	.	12	CAWSVHGYEQYF	TGTGCCTGGAGTGTCCACGGTTACGAGCAGTACTTC
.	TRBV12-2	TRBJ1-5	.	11	CASCFYQPQHF	TGTGCAAGTTGTTTCTATCAGCCCCAGCATTTT
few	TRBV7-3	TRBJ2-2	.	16	CASSLQAGLNTGELFF	TGTGCCAGCAGCTTACAAGCTGGTCTGAACACCGGGGAGCTGTTTTTT
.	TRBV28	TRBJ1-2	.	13	CASSFAGPYGYTF	TGTGCCAGCAGTTTCGCAGGTCCCTATGGCTACACCTTC
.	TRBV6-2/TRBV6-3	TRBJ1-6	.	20	CASSYSEQPAKSSYNSPLHF	TGTGCCAGCAGTTACTCGGAACAGCCGGCTAAAAGCTCCTATAATTCACCCCTCCACTTT
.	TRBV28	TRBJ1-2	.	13	CAHSFLRNYGYTF	TGTGCGCATTCTTTTCTTAGAAACTATGGCTACACCTTC
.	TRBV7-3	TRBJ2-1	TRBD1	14	CASSLLTGDNEQFF	TGTGCCAGCAGTCTTTTGACAGGGGACAATGAGCAGTTCTTC